This entry is about one TCR beta chain. Its specific antigen is unknown. Nothing much larger sits one base from this clone, and base qualities are not available. TCRbeta CDR3 regions were amplified from genomic DNA by means of the immunoSEQ Assay, a bias-controlled multiplex PCR. Under the source paper's analysis protocol: The number of nucleated cells in each sample was estimated by amplification of reference gene primers within the assay. Sequence reads were collapsed and filtered to measure the absolute abundance of every unique TCRbeta CDR3 rearrangement. Productive Simpson clonality was computed per sample as the square root of Simpson's diversity index over productive rearrangements. TCRdb retrieved this table from immuneACCESS and kept in-frame rearrangements only. Not all clones are present; in checked studies, unresolved V genes account for under half, and no reason is known for the remainder. V and J calls and clone size are given by that table; D and trimming were obtained from the DNA. The sample data list hundreds of thousands of clones, and roughly 88% of these were observed just once. Around 0.67% of the sample comes from the top ten.

The CDR3 covers 14 residues, taking in both the cysteine and the phenylalanine. Just the 42-base CDR3 DNA is kept, in frame starting at base 1. The CDR1 and CDR2 encoded by the germline V gene (reference sequence) are MNHNY and SVGAGI. The V and J ends are trimmed by 4 bases and 3 bases, leaving 12 bases between them. Each collaborating institution followed its own protocols to collect whole blood in K2EDTA tubes. For TCRbeta analysis, collaborators shipped samples as frozen whole blood, isolated PBMCs, or DNA extracted from either of those sample types. This record belongs to a study of blood T cell repertoires in COVID-19 (TCRdb year 2020). Concerning the study at large: Samples from collaborators originated in the United States, Italy and Spain and spanned both the acute and convalescent phases of COVID-19. The prospective study material was composed of cDNA or gDNA derived from T cells, B-cell-depleted T cells, or PBMCs. Sample metadata almost always included a de-identified subject ID, COVID-19 status, age in years and sex. Where available, HLA class I and class II types were taken from metadata supplied by the sample provider and were not determined by assay-based typing. The repertoires were released in a freely available public database meant as a resource for research on the immune response to SARS-CoV-2. Samples were obtained from the ongoing ImmuneRACE study (first 160 participants) and from about 1,300 subjects provided by 6 global collaborators. Deeply sampled blood TCRbeta repertoires from subjects exposed to, actively infected with, or recovered from COVID-19 were included in the dataset. What the research found in general, with its limitations: How much clinical and demographic metadata was included differed by source and by participant, and the metadata was provided uncurated.

The receptor was derived from a human donor in a cohort sampled during active COVID-19. The sequence joins TRBV6-6 to TRBJ1-1; the D gene is perhaps TRBD1, on 6 matching bases. The sample consisted of peripheral blood. The DNA is as follows: TGTGCCAGCAGTTGGGACAAAGGGGACACTGAAGCTTTCTTT. The translation is CASSWDKGDTEAFF.